Listed below are T cell receptor beta chains from one sample, sequenced in a study of T cells in Graves' hyperthyroidism and ophthalmopathy. One entry per CDR3 protein, called by TCRdb with MiXCR from the multiplex PCR reads. Among fewer than 900,000 distinct CDR3 sequences listed, roughly 15% were seen once. Sequenced sample: blood. The receptors were sampled from a young man with Graves' hyperthyroidism. Each CDR3 is given with its conserved first and last residue. The D gene is left open where the match is weak. A clone size is listed for some rows: how often the clone was seen (once, few, many), or a class if it is expanded.

TRBJ1-5,TRBD1,TRBV2,.,TGTGTCAGCAGTTACGGGACAGGGGGCAATCAGCCCCAGCATTTT,CVSSYGTGGNQPQHF
TRBJ2-3,.,TRBV6-2/TRBV6-3,.,TGTGCCAGCGGGGAGGTCCGGGACCCTAGTACGCAGTATTTT,CASGEVRDPSTQYF
TRBJ2-1,TRBD1,TRBV20-1,many,TGCAGTGCTAGAGCGGGGACAGGTGGCTACAATGAGCAGTTCTTC,CSARAGTGGYNEQFF
TRBJ2-1,TRBD2,TRBV28,.,TGTGCCAGCTCCAACGGGAGGGAAGATGAGCAGTTCTTC,CASSNGREDEQFF
TRBJ1-5,.,TRBV28,.,TGTGCCTCCCGTGGTGGGTGGGGCAATCAGCCCCAGCATTTT,CASRGGWGNQPQHF
TRBJ2-1,TRBD1,TRBV3-1,many,TGTGCCAGCAGCCACTCCGGGACAGGGGACAATGAGCAGTTCTTC,CASSHSGTGDNEQFF
TRBJ1-2,TRBD1,TRBV6-1,few,TGTGCCAGCAGGGAAGGGTCGGGACAGCTATATGGCTACACCTTC,CASREGSGQLYGYTF
TRBJ2-3,TRBD1,TRBV24-1,many,TGTGCCACCAGTGATGTCCGGCCCCGGGACAGGGAGGCAGATACGCAGTATTTT,CATSDVRPRDREADTQYF
TRBJ2-7,TRBD2,TRBV27,many,TGTGCCAGCAGCCCAATAGGACTAGCGGGAGTACGAAGCTCCTACGAGCAGTACTTC,CASSPIGLAGVRSSYEQYF
TRBJ2-3,TRBD1,TRBV9,.,TGTGCCAGCAGCGCGACAGGGGGGAACACAGATACGCAGTATTTT,CASSATGGNTDTQYF
TRBJ1-2,.,TRBV27,.,TGTGCCAGCAGTTCCGAAGGGGACTATGGCTACACCTTC,CASSSEGDYGYTF
TRBJ2-7,TRBD2,TRBV2,many,TGTGCCAGCAGTGGTGGGACTAGCGGGAGCCACGAGCAGTACTTC,CASSGGTSGSHEQYF
TRBJ2-5,TRBD2,TRBV5-1,.,TGCGCCAGCAGCTTGGAGAGGCTAGCGGGAGAGCAAGAGACCCAGTACTTC,CASSLERLAGEQETQYF
TRBJ1-2,.,TRBV7-9,few,TGTGCCACCCCCGGGGAGGTCGATGGCTACACCTTC,CATPGEVDGYTF
TRBJ2-7,.,TRBV28,many,TGTGCCAGCAGTCGCCGACAGTCCAGGGATGCCTACGAGCAGTACTTC,CASSRRQSRDAYEQYF
TRBJ2-7,TRBD1,TRBV4-1,.,TGCGCCAGCAGCCAAGAGAATACAGGGGCTGGGTACGAGCAGTACTTC,CASSQENTGAGYEQYF
TRBJ2-5,.,TRBV7-3,.,TGTGCCAGCAGCAATCGAGGGGGCGGGAGAGAGACCCAGTACTTC,CASSNRGGGRETQYF
TRBJ1-2,.,TRBV29-1,.,TGCAGCGTCTTGTATGCAGCTCAACCCTATGGCTACACCTTC,CSVLYAAQPYGYTF
TRBJ1-2,TRBD1,TRBV25-1,few,TGTGCCAGCATCCCAGGGGGCGTATATGGCTACACCTTC,CASIPGGVYGYTF
TRBJ2-7,TRBD2,TRBV20-1,many,TGCAGTGCTAGAGATCTGGCTAGCGGGAGTTACGAGCAGTACTTC,CSARDLASGSYEQYF
TRBJ2-7,TRBD1,TRBV7-9,.,TGTGCCAGCAGCTCAACCCCGGGACAGGGGAAGGACGAGCAGTACTTC,CASSSTPGQGKDEQYF
TRBJ2-1,TRBD2,TRBV4-1,.,TGCGCCAGCAGCCCTCATGGGACTAGCGACAATGAGCAGTTCTTC,CASSPHGTSDNEQFF
TRBJ2-1,TRBD2,TRBV30,many,TGTGCCTGGAGTGTTTTGCCAGCGGGAGTTTACAATGAGCAGTTCTTC,CAWSVLPAGVYNEQFF
TRBJ2-3,.,TRBV7-2,.,TGTGCCAGCAGCGCACCTTACTACGCTGACCCCAAACCAGATACGCAGTATTTT,CASSAPYYADPKPDTQYF
TRBJ2-1,.,TRBV5-6,few,TGTGCCAGCAGCTTTTATGAGGAGCAGTTCTTC,CASSFYEEQFF
TRBJ2-5,TRBD2,TRBV20-1,many,TGCAGTGCTAGACCTCTAGCGGGAGAGACCCAGTACTTC,CSARPLAGETQYF
TRBJ2-4,TRBD1,TRBV7-2,.,TGTGCCAGCAGCTTTTTGGGACAGGGGGACATTCAGTACTTC,CASSFLGQGDIQYF
TRBJ1-1,.,TRBV6-2/TRBV6-3,.,TGTGCCAGCAAAAACGGGAACACTGAAGCTTTCTTT,CASKNGNTEAFF
TRBJ2-5,TRBD1,TRBV20-1,many,TGCAGTGCTAGAGATCGACAGTCCGGGACAGAGATACAGTACTTC,CSARDRQSGTEIQYF
TRBJ2-3,TRBD2,TRBV4-2,once,TGTGCCAGCAGCCGCTCCCGTGGACTAGCGGGGGGCACAGATACGCAGTATTTT,CASSRSRGLAGGTDTQYF
TRBJ2-3,TRBD2,TRBV28,many,TGTGCCAGCAGCCCACCCCGGGAGGTTTATGGGGATACGCAGTATTTT,CASSPPREVYGDTQYF
TRBJ2-7,.,TRBV12-3/TRBV12-4,many,TGCGCCAGCAGCTTGGCAGGTCTCTCCTACGAGCAGTACTTC,CASSLAGLSYEQYF
TRBJ2-3,TRBD2,TRBV7-3,.,TGTGCCAGCAGCTTGCGCGGCGGGAGGGAGGGTACGCAGTATTTT,CASSLRGGREGTQYF
TRBJ2-7,.,TRBV2,many,TGTGCCAGCAGGCGGGGCGGGTACGAGCAGTACTTC,CASRRGGYEQYF
TRBJ2-2,TRBD1,TRBV10-3,few,TGTGCCATCCGACCGGGACAGGGGGCGAGCGGGGAGCTGTTTTTT,CAIRPGQGASGELFF
TRBJ1-1,.,TRBV5-1,many,TGCGCCAGCAAGCTGACAGGGAACACTGAAGCTTTCTTT,CASKLTGNTEAFF
TRBJ2-6,.,TRBV10-3,many,TGTGCCATCAGTGACTCTGGGGCCAACGTCCTGACTTTC,CAISDSGANVLTF
TRBJ2-1,TRBD2,TRBV6-2/TRBV6-3,many,TGTGCCAGCAGGCGGGAGTGGCGCAATGAGCAGTTCTTC,CASRREWRNEQFF
TRBJ2-1,TRBD2,TRBV30,many,TGTGCCTGGAGTGTTACCCTTGGACTAGCCCACAATGAGCAGTTCTTC,CAWSVTLGLAHNEQFF
TRBJ2-2,TRBD1,TRBV12-3/TRBV12-4,few,TGTGCCAGCAGGGGACAGGTTACCGGGGAGCTGTTTTTT,CASRGQVTGELFF